This T cell receptor beta chain was sequenced for a study of cytomegalovirus exposure and HLA in healthy donors. The study's findings and limits: As was reported, the classifier diagnosed cytomegalovirus status with high specificity and sensitivity. Researchers counted around 160 TCR beta chains as cytomegalovirus-associated.

Comments on this clone: Its target is unknown.

Generated by immunoSEQ multiplex PCR, the TCRdb table keeps only in-frame clones and is missing some. This table holds around 220,000 clones, over 80% found once. CDR3 length: 16 amino acids. After removal of 6 bases from V and 5 bases from J, the junction contained 14 bases not matched to a gene. Germline V lookup: CDR1 SGHDT, CDR2 YYEEEE. The roughly 120-subject validation cohort, separate from the roughly 670-subject first cohort, included the donors. The chain recombines TRBV5-6 with TRBJ2-3; TRBD1 aligns across 8 bases. The sequenced sample consisted of PBMCs. This receptor was taken from a woman aged 30 to 39 in good health and CMV-seropositive. The chain's CDR3 is CASTSQIRGRGDTQYF. DNA of the CDR3: TGTGCCAGCACATCACAGATCAGGGGGCGAGGAGATACGCAGTATTTT.